This T cell receptor (beta chain) was recorded in a study of blood T cell repertoires in COVID-19. Study summary: Sites in the United States, Italy and Spain provided acute and convalescent COVID-19 samples. T cells, B-cell-depleted T cells, or PBMCs supplied cDNA or gDNA.

In the original workflow: Amplification of reference gene primers was used by the study to estimate nucleated cell counts. Clones were sequenced by immunoSEQ multiplex PCR, and TCRdb holds only the in-frame ones, with some missing. That table furnishes V, J and clone size, whereas the DNA furnished D and trimming. The data contain some 170,000 clones, over 75% of them singletons. Germline loops: CDR1 MNHNS, CDR2 SASEGT. The CDR3 is 16 residues long. Trimming cost V 1 base and J 5 bases; bases outside gene matches: 7. The origin of this receptor is a woman aged 70-85 years with acute or convalescent COVID-19. Sequenced input: peripheral blood. V usage is TRBV6-1 and J usage is TRBJ2-5; 10 nucleotides match TRBD1. CDR3 sequence: CASSEGQGAGGETQYF. In nucleotides, the CDR3 is TGTGCCAGCAGTGAAGGACAGGGGGCAGGTGGGGAGACCCAGTACTTC.